A single T cell receptor beta chain is shown here with its context. This entry belongs to a study of T cell changes during pregnancy in multiple sclerosis. Germline loops: CDR1 SGHTA, CDR2 FQGNSA. The CDR3 length is 12 residues. Trimming left V 6 bases short and J 12 bases short, with 18 bases between. Using immunoSEQ multiplex PCR, the repertoire was profiled, and TCRdb retains in-frame clones only, with some absent. The sample has tens of thousands of clones; approximately 88% are singletons. V and J are TRBV7-2 and TRBJ2-7, with D perhaps TRBD2 (6 bases). This specimen consisted of peripheral blood, obtained in the first trimester of pregnancy. This TCR derives from a female donor in good health, enrolled as a control in a pregnancy study. CDR3 sequence (DNA): TGTGCCAGCAGTCCCTCCCCGCGGGGAATGTACTTC. Amino acid sequence: CASSPSPRGMYF.